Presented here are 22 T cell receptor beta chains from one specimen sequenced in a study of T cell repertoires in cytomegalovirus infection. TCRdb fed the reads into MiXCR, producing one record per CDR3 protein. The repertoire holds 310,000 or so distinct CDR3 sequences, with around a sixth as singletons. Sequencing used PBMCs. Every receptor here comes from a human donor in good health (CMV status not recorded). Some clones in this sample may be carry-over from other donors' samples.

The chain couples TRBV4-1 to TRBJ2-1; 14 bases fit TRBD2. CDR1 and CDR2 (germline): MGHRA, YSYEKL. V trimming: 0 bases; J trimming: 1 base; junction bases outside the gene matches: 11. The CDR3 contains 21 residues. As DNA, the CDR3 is TGCGCCAGCAGCCAAGATCCCGCTCTGGGACTAGCGGGGGATTCCTACAATGAGCAGTTCTTC. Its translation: CASSQDPALGLAGDSYNEQFF.

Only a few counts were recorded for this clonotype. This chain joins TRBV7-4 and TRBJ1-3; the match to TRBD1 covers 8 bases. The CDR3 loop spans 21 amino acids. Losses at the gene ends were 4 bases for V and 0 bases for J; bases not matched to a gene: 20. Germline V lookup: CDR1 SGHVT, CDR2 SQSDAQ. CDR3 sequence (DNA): TGTGCCAGCAGCTCCCAGAACCGGGACAGGCTCTTGCGCTACTCTGGAAACACCATATATTTT. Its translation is CASSSQNRDRLLRYSGNTIYF.

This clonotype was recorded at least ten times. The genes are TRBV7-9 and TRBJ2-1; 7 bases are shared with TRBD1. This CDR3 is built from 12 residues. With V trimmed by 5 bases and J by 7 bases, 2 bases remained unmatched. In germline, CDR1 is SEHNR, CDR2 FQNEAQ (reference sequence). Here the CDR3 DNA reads TGTGCCAGCAGCCGACAGGGAAATGAGCAGTTCTTC. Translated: CASSRQGNEQFF.

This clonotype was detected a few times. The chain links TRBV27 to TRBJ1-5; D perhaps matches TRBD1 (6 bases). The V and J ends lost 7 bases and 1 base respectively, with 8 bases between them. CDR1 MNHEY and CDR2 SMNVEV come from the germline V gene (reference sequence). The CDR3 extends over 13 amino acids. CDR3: CASTTGSNQPQHF. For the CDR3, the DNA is TGTGCCAGCACCACAGGGAGCAATCAGCCCCAGCATTTT.

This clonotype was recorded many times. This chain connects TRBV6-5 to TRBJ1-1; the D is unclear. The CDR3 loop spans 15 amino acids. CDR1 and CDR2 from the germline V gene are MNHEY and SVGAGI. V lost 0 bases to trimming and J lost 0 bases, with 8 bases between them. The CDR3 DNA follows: TGTGCCAGCAGTTACTCATCCGGGCTGAACACTGAAGCTTTCTTT. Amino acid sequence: CASSYSSGLNTEAFF.

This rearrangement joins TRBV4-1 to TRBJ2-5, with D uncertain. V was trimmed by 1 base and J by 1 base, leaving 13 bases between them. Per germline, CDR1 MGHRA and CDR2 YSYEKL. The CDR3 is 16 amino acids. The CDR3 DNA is TGCGCCAGCAGCCAAGTCCGTAGGATACCCCAAGAGACCCAGTACTTC. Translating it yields CASSQVRRIPQETQYF.

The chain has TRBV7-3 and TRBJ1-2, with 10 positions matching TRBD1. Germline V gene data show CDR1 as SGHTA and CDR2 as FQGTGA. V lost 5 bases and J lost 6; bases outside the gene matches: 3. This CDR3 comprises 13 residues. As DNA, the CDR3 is TGTGCCAGCAGCCAGGGACAGGGGCATGGCTACACCTTC. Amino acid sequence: CASSQGQGHGYTF.

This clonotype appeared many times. The CDR3 coding sequence is TGTGCCAGCACCCCCACCCGGGACAGCTATGGCTACACCTTC. Protein product: CASTPTRDSYGYTF. The chain couples TRBV12-3 or TRBV12-4 to TRBJ1-2; 7 bases agree with TRBD1. V trimming: 7 bases; J trimming: 4 bases; junction bases outside the gene matches: 9. The CDR3 spans 14 residues.

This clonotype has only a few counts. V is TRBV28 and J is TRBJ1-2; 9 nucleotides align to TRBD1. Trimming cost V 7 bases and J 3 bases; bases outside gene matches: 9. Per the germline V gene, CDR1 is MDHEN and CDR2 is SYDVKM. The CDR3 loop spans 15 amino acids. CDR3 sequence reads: CASTAEGTGHYGYTF. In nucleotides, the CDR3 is TGTGCCAGCACCGCCGAGGGGACAGGGCACTATGGCTACACCTTC.

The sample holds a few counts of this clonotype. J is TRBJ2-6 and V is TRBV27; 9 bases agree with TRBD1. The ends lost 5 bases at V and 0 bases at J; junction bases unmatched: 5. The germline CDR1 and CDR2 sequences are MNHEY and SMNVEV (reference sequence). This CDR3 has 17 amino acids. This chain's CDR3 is CASSPGTGTSGANVLTF. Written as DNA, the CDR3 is TGTGCCAGCAGTCCCGGGACAGGGACCTCTGGGGCCAACGTCCTGACTTTC.

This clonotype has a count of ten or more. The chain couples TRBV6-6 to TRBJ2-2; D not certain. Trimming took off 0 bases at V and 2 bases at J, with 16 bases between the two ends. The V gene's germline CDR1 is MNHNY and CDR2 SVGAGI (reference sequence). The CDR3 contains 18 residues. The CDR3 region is CASSYSSGLHLNTGELFF. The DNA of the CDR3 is TGTGCCAGCAGTTACTCTTCAGGCCTACACCTAAACACCGGGGAGCTGTTTTTT.

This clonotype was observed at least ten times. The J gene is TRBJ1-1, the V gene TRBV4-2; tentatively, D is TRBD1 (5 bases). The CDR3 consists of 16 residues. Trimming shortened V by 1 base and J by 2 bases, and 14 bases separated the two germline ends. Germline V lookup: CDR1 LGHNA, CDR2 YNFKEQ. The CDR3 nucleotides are TGTGCCAGCAGCCAAGTTAACAGGCGGAAAAACACTGAAGCTTTCTTT. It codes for CASSQVNRRKNTEAFF.

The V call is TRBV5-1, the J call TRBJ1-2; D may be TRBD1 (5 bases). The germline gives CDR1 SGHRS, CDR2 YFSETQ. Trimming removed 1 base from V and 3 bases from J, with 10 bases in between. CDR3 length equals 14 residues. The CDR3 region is CASSLNQGDYGYTF. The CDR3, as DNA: TGCGCCAGCAGCTTGAATCAGGGAGACTATGGCTACACCTTC.

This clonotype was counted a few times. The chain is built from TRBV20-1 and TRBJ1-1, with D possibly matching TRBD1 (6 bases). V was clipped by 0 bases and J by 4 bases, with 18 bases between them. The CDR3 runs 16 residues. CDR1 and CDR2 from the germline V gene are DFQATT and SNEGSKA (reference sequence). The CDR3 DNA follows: TGCAGTGCTAGAGACCAGGGGTTCCCCGGGGGCACTGAAGCTTTCTTT. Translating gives CSARDQGFPGGTEAFF.

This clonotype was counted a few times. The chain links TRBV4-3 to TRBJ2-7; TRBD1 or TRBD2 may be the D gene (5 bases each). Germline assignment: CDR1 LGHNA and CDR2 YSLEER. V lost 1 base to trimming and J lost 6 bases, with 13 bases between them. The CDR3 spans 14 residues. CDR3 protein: CASSQVGGAGEQYF. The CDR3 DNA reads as TGCGCCAGCAGCCAAGTTGGTGGGGCGGGCGAGCAGTACTTC.

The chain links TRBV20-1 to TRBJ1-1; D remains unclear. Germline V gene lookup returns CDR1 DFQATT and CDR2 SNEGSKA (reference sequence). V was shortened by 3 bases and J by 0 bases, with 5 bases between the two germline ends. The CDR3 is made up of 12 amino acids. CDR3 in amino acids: CSASRMNTEAFF. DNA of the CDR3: TGCAGTGCTAGTAGAATGAACACTGAAGCTTTCTTT.

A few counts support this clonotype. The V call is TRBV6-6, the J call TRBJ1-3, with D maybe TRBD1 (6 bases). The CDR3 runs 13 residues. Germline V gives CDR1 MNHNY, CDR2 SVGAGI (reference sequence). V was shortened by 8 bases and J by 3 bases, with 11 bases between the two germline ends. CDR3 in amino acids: CASGGGDGNTIYF. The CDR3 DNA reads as TGTGCCAGCGGAGGGGGGGATGGAAACACCATATATTTT.

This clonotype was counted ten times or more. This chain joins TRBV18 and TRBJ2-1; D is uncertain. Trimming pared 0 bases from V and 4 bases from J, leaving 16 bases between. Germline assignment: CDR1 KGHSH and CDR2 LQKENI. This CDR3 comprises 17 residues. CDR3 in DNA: TGTGCCAGCTCACCACCGAATCTCCAGGCTTTTTACAATGAGCAGTTCTTC. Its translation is CASSPPNLQAFYNEQFF.

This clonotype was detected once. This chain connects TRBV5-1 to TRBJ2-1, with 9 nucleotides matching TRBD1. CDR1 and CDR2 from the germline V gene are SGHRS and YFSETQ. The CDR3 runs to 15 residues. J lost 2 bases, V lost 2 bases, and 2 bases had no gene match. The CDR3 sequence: CASSFGDRAYNEQFF. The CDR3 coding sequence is TGCGCCAGCAGCTTCGGGGACAGGGCCTACAATGAGCAGTTCTTC.

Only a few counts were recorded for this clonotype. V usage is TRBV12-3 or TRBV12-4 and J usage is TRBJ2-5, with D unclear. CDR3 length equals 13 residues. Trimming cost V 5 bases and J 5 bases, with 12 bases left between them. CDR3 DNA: TGTGCCAGCAGTCTCGGTAGATGGGAGACCCAGTACTTC. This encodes CASSLGRWETQYF.

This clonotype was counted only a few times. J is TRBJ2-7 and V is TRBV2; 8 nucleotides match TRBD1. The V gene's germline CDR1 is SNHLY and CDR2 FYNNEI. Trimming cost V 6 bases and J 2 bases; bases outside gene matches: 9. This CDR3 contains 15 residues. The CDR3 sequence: CASSRDRGLPYEQYF. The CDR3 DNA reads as TGTGCCAGCAGCCGCGACAGGGGTCTCCCCTACGAGCAGTACTTC.

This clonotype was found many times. DNA of the CDR3: TGTGCCAGCAGCGATGGACAGGGCTATGGCTACACCTTC. This encodes CASSDGQGYGYTF. The V and J genes are TRBV7-2 and TRBJ1-2; TRBD1 matches at 8 bases. CDR1 is SGHTA and CDR2 is FQGNSA in the germline V gene. The length of the CDR3 is 13 residues. The V and J ends lost 5 bases and 4 bases, in that order; junction bases with no gene match: 3.